The entry that follows covers one TCR beta chain sequence. These data belong to a study of blood T cell repertoires in COVID-19. The CDR3 is 17 amino acids. Sequencing was performed with immunoSEQ multiplex PCR; in TCRdb, only in-frame clones are kept and a portion is missing. Counted here are around 77,000 clones, approximately 90% occurring once; the ten biggest clones make up 9.5% to 13%. What was sequenced was peripheral blood. This clonotype was sampled from a man between 70 and 80 years old with active or convalescent COVID-19. This sequence joins TRBV21-1 and TRBJ2-7; the D call TRBD2 from the table was never checked on the DNA. TRBV21-1 has pseudogene status. In nucleotides, the CDR3 is TGTGCCAGCAGCAAAGCTCCTTATGTTTGGGGAGCCTACGAGCAGTACTTC. Translating gives CASSKAPYVWGAYEQYF.